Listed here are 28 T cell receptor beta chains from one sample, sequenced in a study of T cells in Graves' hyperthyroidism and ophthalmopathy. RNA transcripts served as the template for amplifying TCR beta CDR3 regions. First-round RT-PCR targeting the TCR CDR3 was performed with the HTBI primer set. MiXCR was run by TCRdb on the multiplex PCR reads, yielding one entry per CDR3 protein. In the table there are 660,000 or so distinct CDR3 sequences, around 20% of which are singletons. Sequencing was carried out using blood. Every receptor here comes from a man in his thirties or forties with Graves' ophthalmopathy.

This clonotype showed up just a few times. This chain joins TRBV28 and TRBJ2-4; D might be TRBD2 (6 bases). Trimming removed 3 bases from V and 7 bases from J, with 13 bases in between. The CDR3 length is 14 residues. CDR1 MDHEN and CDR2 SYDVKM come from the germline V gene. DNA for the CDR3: TGTGCCAGCAGTTTTAGGAGGACTACGAACATTCAGTACTTC. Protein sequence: CASSFRRTTNIQYF. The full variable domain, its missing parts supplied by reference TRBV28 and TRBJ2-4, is DVKVTQSSRYLVKRTGEKVFLECVQDMDHENMFWYRQDPGLGLRLIYFSYDVKMKEKGDIPEGYSVSREKKERFSLILESASTNQTSMYLCASSFRRTTNIQYFGAGTRLSVL.

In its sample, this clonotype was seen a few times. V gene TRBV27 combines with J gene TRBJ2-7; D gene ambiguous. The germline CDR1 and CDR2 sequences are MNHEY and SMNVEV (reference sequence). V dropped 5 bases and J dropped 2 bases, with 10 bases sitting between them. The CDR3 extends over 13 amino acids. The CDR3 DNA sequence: TGTGCCAGCAGTATTGGCTCCCCCTACGAGCAGTACTTC. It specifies CASSIGSPYEQYF.

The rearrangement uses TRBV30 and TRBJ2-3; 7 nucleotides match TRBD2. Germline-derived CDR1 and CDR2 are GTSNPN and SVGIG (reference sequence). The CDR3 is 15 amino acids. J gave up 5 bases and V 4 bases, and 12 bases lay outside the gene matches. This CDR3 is CAWIPPSGIGDTQYF. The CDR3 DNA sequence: TGTGCCTGGATCCCCCCAAGCGGGATTGGAGATACGCAGTATTTT.

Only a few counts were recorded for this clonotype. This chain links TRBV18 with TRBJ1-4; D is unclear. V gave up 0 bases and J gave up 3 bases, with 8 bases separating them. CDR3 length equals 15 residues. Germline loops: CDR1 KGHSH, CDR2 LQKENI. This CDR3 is CASSPPLGPNEKLFF. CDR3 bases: TGTGCCAGCTCACCACCACTGGGCCCTAATGAAAAACTGTTTTTT.

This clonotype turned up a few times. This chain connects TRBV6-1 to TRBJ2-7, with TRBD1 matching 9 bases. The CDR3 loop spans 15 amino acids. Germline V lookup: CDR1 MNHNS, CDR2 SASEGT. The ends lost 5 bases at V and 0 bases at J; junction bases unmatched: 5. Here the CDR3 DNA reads TGTGCCAGCAGTCTCGGACAGGGGACCTCCTACGAGCAGTACTTC. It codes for CASSLGQGTSYEQYF.

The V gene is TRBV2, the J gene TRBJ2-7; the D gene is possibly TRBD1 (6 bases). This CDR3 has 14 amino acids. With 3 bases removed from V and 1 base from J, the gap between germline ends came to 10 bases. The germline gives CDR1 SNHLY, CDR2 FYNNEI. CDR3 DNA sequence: TGTGCCAGCAGTGATGGGACACAATCCTACGAGCAGTACTTC. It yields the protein CASSDGTQSYEQYF.

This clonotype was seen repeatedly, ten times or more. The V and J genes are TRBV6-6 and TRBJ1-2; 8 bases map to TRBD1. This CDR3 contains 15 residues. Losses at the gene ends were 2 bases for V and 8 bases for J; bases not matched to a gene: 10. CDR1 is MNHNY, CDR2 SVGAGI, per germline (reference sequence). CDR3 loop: CASSYGVQGVGGYTF. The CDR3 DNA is TGTGCCAGCAGTTACGGGGTACAGGGGGTTGGAGGCTACACCTTC.

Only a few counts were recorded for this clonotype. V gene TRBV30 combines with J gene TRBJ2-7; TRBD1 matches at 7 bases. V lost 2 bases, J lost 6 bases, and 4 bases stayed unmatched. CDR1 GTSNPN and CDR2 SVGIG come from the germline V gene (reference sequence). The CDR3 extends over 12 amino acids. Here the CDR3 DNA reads TGTGCCTGGAGTTCGACAGGGACCGAGCAGTACTTC. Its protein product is CAWSSTGTEQYF.

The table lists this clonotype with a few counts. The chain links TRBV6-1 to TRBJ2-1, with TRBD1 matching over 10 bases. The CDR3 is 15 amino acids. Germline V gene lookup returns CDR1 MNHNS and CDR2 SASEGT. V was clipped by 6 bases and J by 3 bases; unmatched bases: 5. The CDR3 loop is CASSPRDRGYNEQFF. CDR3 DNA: TGTGCCAGCAGCCCCCGGGACAGGGGCTACAATGAGCAGTTCTTC.

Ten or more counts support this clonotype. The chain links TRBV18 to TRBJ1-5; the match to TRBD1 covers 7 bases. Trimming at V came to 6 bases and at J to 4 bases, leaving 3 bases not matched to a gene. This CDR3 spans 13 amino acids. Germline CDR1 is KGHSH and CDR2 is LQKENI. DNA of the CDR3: TGTGCCAGCTCCCGGGACAGAAATCAGCCCCAGCATTTT. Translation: CASSRDRNQPQHF.

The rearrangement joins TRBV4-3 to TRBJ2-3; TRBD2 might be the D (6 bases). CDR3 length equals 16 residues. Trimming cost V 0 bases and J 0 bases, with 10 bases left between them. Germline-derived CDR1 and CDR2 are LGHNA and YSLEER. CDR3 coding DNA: TGCGCCAGCAGCCAAGATCTAGCGCCTAGCACAGATACGCAGTATTTT. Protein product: CASSQDLAPSTDTQYF.

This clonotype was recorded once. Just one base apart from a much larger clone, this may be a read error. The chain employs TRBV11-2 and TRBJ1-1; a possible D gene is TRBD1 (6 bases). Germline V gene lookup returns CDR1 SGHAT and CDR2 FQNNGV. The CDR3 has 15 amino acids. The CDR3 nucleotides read TGTGCCAGCGGCTTAGTCGGCAGGGGTGACACTGAAGCTTTCTTT. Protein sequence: CASGLVGRGDTEAFF. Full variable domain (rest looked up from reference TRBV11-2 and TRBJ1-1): EAGVAQSPRYKIIEKRQSVAFWCNPISGHATLYWYQQILGQGPKLLIQFQNNGVVDDSQLPKDRFSAERLKGVDSTLKIQPAKLEDSAVYLCASGLVGRGDTEAFFGQGTRLTVV.

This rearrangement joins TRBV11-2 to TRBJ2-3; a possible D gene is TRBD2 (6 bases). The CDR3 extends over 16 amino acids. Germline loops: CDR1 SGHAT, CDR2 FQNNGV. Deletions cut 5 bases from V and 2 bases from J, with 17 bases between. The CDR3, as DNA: TGTGCCAGCAGCCTCCGGGACTCTACCGTCACAGATACGCAGTATTTT. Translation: CASSLRDSTVTDTQYF.

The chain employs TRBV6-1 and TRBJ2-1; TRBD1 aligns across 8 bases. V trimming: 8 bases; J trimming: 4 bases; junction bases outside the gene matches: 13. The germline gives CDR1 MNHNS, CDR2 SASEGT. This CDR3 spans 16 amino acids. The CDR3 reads CASGGLRGRGYNEQFF. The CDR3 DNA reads TGTGCCAGCGGGGGACTCAGGGGGCGCGGGTACAATGAGCAGTTCTTC.

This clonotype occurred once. The CDR3 DNA sequence: TGTGCCAGCAGCTCACGACGGAAACAAGAGACCCAGTACTTC. Translated: CASSSRRKQETQYF. This chain connects TRBV7-9 to TRBJ2-5, with D unresolved. The germline V gene encodes CDR1 SEHNR and CDR2 FQNEAQ (reference sequence). The V and J ends lost 4 bases and 2 bases respectively, with 11 bases between them. CDR3 length equals 14 residues.

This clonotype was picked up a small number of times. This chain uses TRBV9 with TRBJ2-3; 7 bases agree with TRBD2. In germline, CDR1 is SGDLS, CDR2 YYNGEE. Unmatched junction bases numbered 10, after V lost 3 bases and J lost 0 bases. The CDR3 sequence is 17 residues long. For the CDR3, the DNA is TGTGCCAGCAGCGGATCAGCGGGGCAGACTAGCACAGATACGCAGTATTTT. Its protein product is CASSGSAGQTSTDTQYF.

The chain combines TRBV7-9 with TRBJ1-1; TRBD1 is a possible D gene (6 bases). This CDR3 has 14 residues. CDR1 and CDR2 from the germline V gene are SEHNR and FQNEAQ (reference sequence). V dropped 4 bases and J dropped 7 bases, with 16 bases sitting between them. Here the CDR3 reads CASSSGEVGGEAFF. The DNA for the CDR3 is TGTGCCAGCAGCTCAGGGGAGGTTGGAGGTGAAGCTTTCTTT.

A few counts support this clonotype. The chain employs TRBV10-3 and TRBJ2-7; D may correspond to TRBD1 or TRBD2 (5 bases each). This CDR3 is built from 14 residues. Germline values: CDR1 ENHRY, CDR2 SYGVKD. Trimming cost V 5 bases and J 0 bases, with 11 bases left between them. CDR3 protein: CAISPGGSSYEQYF. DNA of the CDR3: TGTGCCATCAGTCCTGGGGGAAGCTCCTACGAGCAGTACTTC.

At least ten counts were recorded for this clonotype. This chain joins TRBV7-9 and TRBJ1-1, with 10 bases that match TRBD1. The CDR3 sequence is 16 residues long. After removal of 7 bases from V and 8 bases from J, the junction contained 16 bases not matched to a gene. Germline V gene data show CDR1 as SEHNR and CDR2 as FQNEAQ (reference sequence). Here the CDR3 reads CASTPVTGGSGGEAFF. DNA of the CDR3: TGTGCCAGCACCCCAGTGACAGGGGGCAGTGGGGGCGAAGCTTTCTTT.

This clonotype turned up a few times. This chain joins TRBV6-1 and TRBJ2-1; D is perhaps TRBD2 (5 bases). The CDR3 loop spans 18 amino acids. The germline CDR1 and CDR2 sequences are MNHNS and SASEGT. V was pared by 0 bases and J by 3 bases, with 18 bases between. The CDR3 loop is CASSEAPVAGMNYNEQFF. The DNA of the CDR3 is TGTGCCAGCAGTGAAGCGCCGGTAGCCGGGATGAACTACAATGAGCAGTTCTTC.

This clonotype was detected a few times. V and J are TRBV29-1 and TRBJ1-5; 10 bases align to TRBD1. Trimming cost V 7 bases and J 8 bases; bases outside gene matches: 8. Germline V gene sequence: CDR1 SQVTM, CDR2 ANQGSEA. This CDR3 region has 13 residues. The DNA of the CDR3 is TGCAGCGGGATTATTGGACAGGGGGAGCCCCAGCATTTT. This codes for CSGIIGQGEPQHF.

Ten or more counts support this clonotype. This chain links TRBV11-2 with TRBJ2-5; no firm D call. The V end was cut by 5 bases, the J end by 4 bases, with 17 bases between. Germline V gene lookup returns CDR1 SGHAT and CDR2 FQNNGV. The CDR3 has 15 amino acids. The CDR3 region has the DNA TGTGCCAGCAGCCCTAACCAGGTTATGGGAGAGACCCAGTACTTC. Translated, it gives CASSPNQVMGETQYF. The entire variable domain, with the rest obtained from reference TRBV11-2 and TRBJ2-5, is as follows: EAGVAQSPRYKIIEKRQSVAFWCNPISGHATLYWYQQILGQGPKLLIQFQNNGVVDDSQLPKDRFSAERLKGVDSTLKIQPAKLEDSAVYLCASSPNQVMGETQYFGPGTRLLVL.

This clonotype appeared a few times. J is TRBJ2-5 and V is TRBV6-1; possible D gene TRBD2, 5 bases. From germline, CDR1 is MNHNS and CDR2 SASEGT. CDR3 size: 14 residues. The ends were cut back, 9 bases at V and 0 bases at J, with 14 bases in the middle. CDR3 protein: CASSYYGNQETQYF. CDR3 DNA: TGTGCCAGTTCCTACTACGGGAACCAAGAGACCCAGTACTTC.

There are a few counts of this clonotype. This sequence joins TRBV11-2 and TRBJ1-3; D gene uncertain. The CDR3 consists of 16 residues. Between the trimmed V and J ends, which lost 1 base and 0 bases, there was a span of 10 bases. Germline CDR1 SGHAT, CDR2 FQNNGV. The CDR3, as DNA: TGTGCCAGCAGCTTAGGACGGGAGTTCTCTGGAAACACCATATATTTT. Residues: CASSLGREFSGNTIYF.

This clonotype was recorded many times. The CDR3 DNA reads as TGTGCCAGCAGCTCCTCTATGACCGGTGGTAATTCACCCCTCCACTTT. Protein: CASSSSMTGGNSPLHF. The chain carries TRBV12-3 or TRBV12-4 and TRBJ1-6, with D unresolved. V was pared by 6 bases and J by 6 bases, with 18 bases between. The CDR3 spans 16 residues.

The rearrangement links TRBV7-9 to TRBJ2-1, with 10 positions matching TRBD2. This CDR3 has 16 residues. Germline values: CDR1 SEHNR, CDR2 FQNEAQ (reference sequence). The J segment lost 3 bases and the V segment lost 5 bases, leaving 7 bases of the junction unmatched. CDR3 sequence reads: CASSPVAGGDYNEQFF. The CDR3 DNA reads TGTGCCAGCAGCCCAGTAGCGGGAGGTGACTACAATGAGCAGTTCTTC.

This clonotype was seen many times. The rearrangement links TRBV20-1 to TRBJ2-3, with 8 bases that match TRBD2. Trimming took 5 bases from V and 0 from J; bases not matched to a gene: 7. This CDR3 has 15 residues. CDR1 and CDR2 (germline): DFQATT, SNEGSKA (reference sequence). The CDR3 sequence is CSAPEVAGSTDTQYF. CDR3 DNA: TGCAGTGCTCCCGAGGTAGCGGGAAGCACAGATACGCAGTATTTT.

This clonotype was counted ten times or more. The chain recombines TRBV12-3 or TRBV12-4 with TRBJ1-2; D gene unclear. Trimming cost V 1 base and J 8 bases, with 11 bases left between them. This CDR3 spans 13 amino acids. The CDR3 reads CASSLGQAIGYTF. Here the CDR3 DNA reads TGTGCCAGCAGTTTAGGTCAGGCAATCGGCTACACCTTC.